Below, 12 T cell receptor beta chains from the same sample are listed, as sequenced in a study of blood T cells in healthy people across ages. A second PCR, run for about 7 to 11 cycles, used a sample-barcoded 5' primer plus a J-beta primer mix. TCRdb re-analysed the 5' RACE reads in MiXCR, keeping a single row per CDR3 protein. The repertoire holds approximately 960,000 distinct CDR3 sequences, with roughly 28% as singletons. These data are also associated with another study on T cells of mothers and their children.

Sequencing was done on a sample of blood. The receptors here all came from a woman aged 40-49 years in good health.

The chain carries TRBV7-2 and TRBJ2-1; D remains unclear. V was trimmed by 3 bases and J by 4 bases, leaving 13 bases between them. Germline CDR1 and CDR2: SGHTA and FQGNSA. The CDR3 is 15 residues long. The CDR3: CASSFSRAQYNEQFF. The DNA of the CDR3 is TGTGCCAGCAGCTTCTCTAGAGCCCAGTACAATGAGCAGTTCTTC.

The chain is built from TRBV5-1 and TRBJ2-5; 9 nucleotides line up with TRBD1. The CDR3 contains 15 residues. Germline V gene lookup returns CDR1 SGHRS and CDR2 YFSETQ. With 0 bases clipped from V and 5 bases from J, the junction kept 5 bases outside the gene matches. CDR3 sequence reads: CASSLGDREDETQYF. The CDR3 region has the DNA TGCGCCAGCAGCTTGGGGGACAGGGAGGACGAGACCCAGTACTTC.

This chain joins TRBV7-2 and TRBJ2-2; perhaps TRBD2 as D (6 bases). This CDR3 is built from 16 residues. V lost 1 base and J lost 0, with 9 bases in between. Germline values: CDR1 SGHTA, CDR2 FQGNSA. CDR3 sequence: CASSLVGGANTGELFF. CDR3 coding DNA: TGTGCCAGCAGCTTAGTGGGCGGGGCGAACACCGGGGAGCTGTTTTTT.

This clonotype was seen just once. V and J are TRBV20-1 and TRBJ1-2, with 10 nucleotides matching TRBD1. Germline V gene sequence: CDR1 DFQATT, CDR2 SNEGSKA (reference sequence). This CDR3 comprises 16 residues. V lost 2 bases and J lost 8; bases outside the gene matches: 14. DNA of the CDR3: TGCAGTGCTAGATCGGCCGGGACAGGGGAAGGTGAGGGCTACACCTTC. This gives the protein CSARSAGTGEGEGYTF.

DNA of the CDR3: TGTGCCAGCAGTTTAGACCCCGGACAGGGGGCGTCTAATAATCCAGAAGAGACCCAGTACTTC. Amino acids: CASSLDPGQGASNNPEETQYF. The chain employs TRBV12-3 or TRBV12-4 and TRBJ2-5; 11 positions agree with TRBD1. This CDR3 region has 21 residues. The V segment lost 1 base and the J segment 3 bases; nucleotides outside the gene matches: 19.

In this sample, this clonotype turned up many times. The V gene is TRBV4-3, the J gene TRBJ2-1; no clear D. Germline CDR1 and CDR2: LGHNA and YSLEER. V shed 0 bases and J shed 2 bases, with 11 bases lying between them. The CDR3 covers 16 residues. The CDR3 spells CASSQDWAQAYNEQFF. The CDR3 DNA follows: TGCGCCAGCAGCCAAGATTGGGCTCAGGCCTACAATGAGCAGTTCTTC.

This clonotype came up a few times. The V call is TRBV28, the J call TRBJ2-7; perhaps TRBD2 as D (6 bases). The CDR3 has 14 residues. Germline CDR1 and CDR2: MDHEN and SYDVKM. Trimming left V 6 bases short and J 5 bases short, with 17 bases between. CDR3 protein: CASSTAGRWNEQYF. CDR3 DNA: TGTGCCAGCAGCACGGCGGGGCGGTGGAACGAGCAGTACTTC.

This clonotype was detected a few times. This chain links TRBV11-2 with TRBJ2-7, with TRBD2 identical over 9 bases. V trimming: 1 base; J trimming: 6 bases; junction bases outside the gene matches: 7. CDR3 length equals 15 residues. Germline CDR1 SGHAT, CDR2 FQNNGV. CDR3 amino acids: CASSLVRLAGREQYF. CDR3 in DNA: TGTGCCAGCAGCTTAGTGAGGCTAGCGGGGCGCGAGCAGTACTTC.

The table lists this clonotype with many counts. The chain combines TRBV7-6 with TRBJ2-5, with D possibly matching TRBD1 (6 bases). The CDR3 runs to 13 residues. V was trimmed by 3 bases and J by 6 bases, leaving 11 bases between them. Germline CDR1 reads SGHVS; CDR2 reads FNYEAQ. This CDR3 is CASSLNRVKTQYF. The CDR3 DNA reads TGTGCCAGCAGCTTGAACAGGGTGAAGACCCAGTACTTC.

Notes on this clonotype: The CDR3 carries no conserved terminal phenylalanine or tryptophan, so it likely arises from a read error. This rearrangement joins TRBV12-3 or TRBV12-4 to TRBJ2-1, with 7 bases fitting TRBD2. The V gene end was trimmed by 5 bases and the J gene end by 7 bases; junction bases not matched to a gene: 5. This CDR3 has 13 residues. DNA for the CDR3: TGTGCCAGCAGTCCCGGGGGGAGAAATGAGCAGTTCGTC. Protein: CASSPGGRNEQFV.

The table lists this clonotype with a few counts. CDR3 DNA sequence: TGTGCCAGCAGCGTAGTTGGATCAACTAATGAAAAACTGTTTTTT. Amino acids: CASSVVGSTNEKLFF. The chain combines TRBV9 with TRBJ1-4; D gene unclear. The V gene lost 0 bases and the J gene lost 0 bases, with 6 bases spanning the gap. The CDR3 is 15 residues long. The germline gives CDR1 SGDLS, CDR2 YYNGEE.

V gene TRBV2 combines with J gene TRBJ2-4, with 9 positions matching TRBD1. Near its end, the DNA agrees better with TRBJ2-7, so the J call may be wrong. The germline V gene encodes CDR1 SNHLY and CDR2 FYNNEI. This CDR3 contains 16 residues. This CDR3 reads CASSFPGTGIFYEQYF. CDR3 coding DNA: TGTGCCAGCAGTTTTCCCGGGACAGGGATTTTCTACGAGCAGTACTTC.